This T cell receptor beta chain was observed in a study of cytomegalovirus exposure and HLA in healthy donors (dated by TCRdb to about 2017). With respect to the entire study: In an earlier analysis of 450 to 750 of the donors, about 260 Gb of sequence data and 120 million or so unique TCR beta sequences from 180 million or so T cells were reported. To decide whether each TCR beta V gene segment behaved as functional or pseudogenic, an earlier analysis of some 580 of the donors relied on high-throughput TCR beta sequencing. The aim of the study was to test whether cataloging public T cell receptors could identify signatures of past pathogen exposure. Donor age, sex, ethnicity and CMV serostatus were compiled together with the repertoire data. A separate validation cohort of roughly 130 different subjects was used in addition to the 666-subject first cohort. Genome-wide SNP genotypes for about three fifths of the roughly 670 donors were used in a later genetic analysis, which treated that subset as a discovery cohort. The number of typed donors differed by locus: 629-630 for A, B, C, DRB1 and DQB1; approximately 530 for DQA1; approximately 610 for DPA1; and some 470 for DPB1. Every discovery cohort repertoire had been produced on one sequencing platform. The study profiled the T cell repertoires of under 850 subjects by immunosequencing and related them to cytomegalovirus serostatus. HLA typing covered class I and class II loci at four-digit resolution. Because of strong linkage in the cohort, five DR-DQ haplotypes were treated as single units for association and clustering. Of the 300 to 500 genotyped donors, 81% were placed in the genetic ancestry cluster associated with self-reported Caucasian donors. The study combined high-throughput TCR immunosequencing, statistical association of individual TCRs with disease status, and machine learning to predict cytomegalovirus infection status. Across some 400 genotyped donors of the cohort, an average of roughly 230,000 unique TCR beta nucleotide sequences per donor were sequenced, and 15% to 20% of those sequences were non-productive. The later analysis used no new phenotypic data to find candidate immune exposures, relying instead on TCR beta sequences and their occurrence across donors. Roughly 300 gigabases of sequencing data and around 90 million unique TCR sequences made up an early release that covered fewer than 650 HLA-typed donors. A later analysis re-analyzed previously published TCR beta repertoires from roughly 630 donors and added high-resolution HLA genotyping to study TCR occurrence patterns.

The library was produced with the immunoSEQ multiplex PCR assay. For the multiplex PCR, a mixture combining 60 forward primers for TCR Vbeta segments and 13 reverse primers for TCR Jbeta segments was used. Amplification of the CDR3 region of rearranged TCR beta genes was performed with a multiplex PCR assay on genomic DNA. Amplified TCR beta libraries were sequenced as 87-base-pair reads on the Illumina HiSeq System. On the authors' methods: A later analysis tallied 75 million to 95 million unique TCR beta chains across the 550 to 850 repertoires, and around 9.9 million of those chains were shared by two or more donors. A nearest-neighbor algorithm error-corrected the raw reads and collapsed the reads into unique sequences, merging closely related sequences to remove PCR and sequencing errors. Alignment of CDR3 sequences to IMGT reference sequences was used to assign V, D and J gene segments. For a sequence to be retained, at least a six-nucleotide match to both a V gene segment and a J gene segment was required. A rearrangement was called productive if the CDR3 had no stop codons and remained in frame with V and J, and every other rearrangement was called non-productive. CDR3 was defined according to IMGT convention as the region running from the second conserved V-encoded cysteine to the conserved J-encoded phenylalanine. Sequences without an unambiguous match to a single V gene segment were excluded from the earlier analysis of about 600 of the donors. An earlier analysis of 587 of the donors called V segments functional above 56.7% productive rearrangements and segregating when the between-donor standard deviation exceeded 5%. A statistical classification framework was built for diagnosing cytomegalovirus status from the catalog of TCR beta chain sequences. A later analysis assigned V and J genes by comparing TCR nucleotide sequences with IMGT/GENE-DB human TR gene sequences. In a later analysis, CDR3 sequences and most-parsimonious VDJ recombination scenarios were assigned using the TCRdist pipeline. In a later analysis, every TCR beta chain was defined by the combination of its CDR3 amino acid sequence and its V-gene family, and reads without a unique V-gene family were dropped. As a way to deal with suspected cross-contamination and a sequencing artifact, a later analysis dropped roughly 600 nucleotide sequences that were highly shared and had low generation probability. In a later analysis, a clonal expansion index was calculated for each public chain from normalized within-repertoire ranks of inferred template counts. Generation probabilities in a later analysis came from a VDJ recombination model fitted to out-of-frame rearrangements, and those results were checked against IGoR. In a later analysis, hypergeometric tests were used to score TCR-TCR, TCR-HLA and TCR-CMV co-occurrence, with a repertoire-size bias correction applied to TCR pairs. False discovery rates were estimated in a later analysis by permuting HLA or CMV assignments 20 times. In a later analysis, co-occurring TCRs were grouped using DBSCAN, and TCRdist sequence similarity was added for clustering within HLA-allele-positive subsets. Co-occurrence clustering excluded repertoires with fewer than 30,000 or more than 120,000 public chains, plus five with anomalous nucleotide sharing. The clones in this table, taken by TCRdb from immuneACCESS, are in-frame only. Not every clone is retained; where verified, under half of the shortfall comes from an unresolved V gene, and the cause of the rest is unknown. V, J and clone size are those of that table, while D and trimming were read from the DNA. The sample has 120,000 or so clones on record, 80% of them singletons. The biggest ten clones account for 8.9% of the sample.

The cohort comprised some 730 healthy bone marrow donors. All cohort members were sampled while nominally healthy, although unrecorded immune exposures were likely present. The donor tested CMV seropositive, placing the donor among the 289 seropositive members of the cohort. Each donor provided a peripheral blood sample, and peripheral blood mononuclear cells were used for TCR beta sequencing. Genomic DNA was extracted from the blood cell samples with the Qiagen DNeasy Blood Extraction Kit. Remarks on this clone: Its antigen is currently not known. The input lacks base qualities; no much larger clone sits a single base away.

Overall study outcomes, separate from this receptor: Correlated functional status among segregating V segments might be attributable to linkage disequilibrium, but an unknown experimental factor could not be ruled out. The sequencing pipeline was judged likely to have produced a cluster of highly shared sequence variants as a technical artifact. In a later analysis, some 18,000 TCR beta sequences were associated with specific HLA alleles at a false discovery rate of 0.05. Because counts were too low, some 17 rarely observed V segments, including chromosome 9 orphons, were left out of the earlier analysis of some 600 of the donors. A total of roughly 160 TCR beta chains were listed by the study as associated with cytomegalovirus. Three of the identified cytomegalovirus-associated TCR beta chains were confirmed in vitro to be specific for cytomegalovirus antigens. Only TCR beta chains were sequenced in this cohort, and the absence of alpha or paired-chain data limited detectable features. According to a later genetic analysis, donors in an Asian-associated ancestry cluster had fewer N-insertions in productive TCRs than the approximately 700-donor mean. In a later analysis, TCR association rates were found to vary across HLA loci, with the most associated TCRs seen for DRB1 alleles and the fewest for HLA-C alleles. Because HLA typing was missing for some donors at each locus, association tests included only the typed subset. It was suggested by the authors that the approach could potentially be generalized to other disease states and immunological phenotypes. Roughly uniform sequencing depth across donors was assumed in presence/absence analyses, although this assumption may not hold. In a later analysis, most CMV-associated TCR beta chains were found to appear HLA-restricted, with HLA associations seemingly driven largely by CMV exposure. In a later genetic analysis, a missense DCLRE1C variant was associated with V-gene and J-gene trimming of TCR beta chains, and the association was replicated in an independent cohort. The classifier was reported to diagnose cytomegalovirus status with high specificity and sensitivity in both the original cohort and the validation cohort. Several of the top co-occurrence clusters appeared to be linked to parvovirus B19, influenza, CMV and Epstein-Barr virus, according to a later analysis. For the cohort, immune exposure information was limited to CMV serostatus. An earlier analysis of approximately 600 of the donors showed that most TCR beta V segments appeared in productive rearrangements either about 87% or about 30% of the time, which broadly matched IMGT annotations. In a later analysis, HLA-associated TCR beta chains showed more clonal expansion and lower generation probabilities than non-associated chains that were equally common. Strong co-occurrence of HLA alleles, especially DR and DQ, made assigning TCR associations to individual alleles difficult. Across donors, most TCR sequences were observed very rarely, whereas some public TCRs were present in many individuals. A further reported finding was that TCR beta sequences accurately predicted the HLA-A and HLA-B alleles for most subjects in the first cohort.

The sample consisted of PBMCs. The TCR originated in a man between 25 and 39 years old in good health and CMV-seropositive.

The DNA sequence follows: TGCGCCAGCAGCTTGGATGGGGGAGGCGACACTGAAGCTTTCTTT. This encodes CASSLDGGGDTEAFF. The rearrangement combines TRBV5-1 with TRBJ1-1; the best D guess is TRBD1, with 5 bases matching. The CDR3 holds 15 amino acids from the cysteine to the phenylalanine. The only DNA kept is the CDR3, 45 bases in frame from the first base. Per the germline V gene, SGHRS is the CDR1 and YFSETQ is the CDR2. V and J are truncated by 0 bases and 3 bases respectively, leaving an intervening sequence of 12 bases.